These 20 T cell receptor beta chains originate from one sample sequenced in a study of T cell changes during pregnancy in multiple sclerosis. The method was immunoSEQ multiplex PCR; TCRdb's version includes in-frame clones alone and lacks a portion of them. The sample holds approximately 44,000 clones, 91% seen once. Sequencing was performed on CD4+ T cells from peripheral blood mononuclear cells, taken before pregnancy. These receptors originate from a female donor with multiple sclerosis, enrolled in a pregnancy study.

This chain's CDR3 is CAWSVQGNTIYF. The CDR3 DNA reads TGTGCCTGGAGTGTTCAGGGAAACACCATATATTTT. This sequence joins TRBV30 and TRBJ1-3; D gene uncertain. V was pared by 0 bases and J by 4 bases, with 4 bases between. Germline V CDR1 and CDR2: GTSNPN, SVGIG (reference sequence). CDR3 length: 12 amino acids.

The chain uses TRBV5-1 and TRBJ1-4; 9 bases are a match to TRBD1. With V trimmed by 2 bases and J by 5 bases, 7 bases remained unmatched. Germline values: CDR1 SGHRS, CDR2 YFSETQ. The CDR3 length is 16 residues. For the CDR3, the DNA is TGCGCCAGCAGCTTATTCCCACAGGGGGCGAATGAAAAACTGTTTTTT. It translates to CASSLFPQGANEKLFF.

A note on this clone: At one of its ends the junction is not consistent with the germline gene, which may arise from a read error. V is TRBV7-2 and J is TRBJ2-1; either TRBD1 or TRBD2 may fit D (8 bases each). The CDR3 has 16 amino acids. The germline gives CDR1 SGHTA, CDR2 FQGNSA. The CDR3 DNA reads as TGTGCCAGCGGCTTAGCGGGGACAGGAGGTTACAATGAGCAGTTCTTC. This sequence encodes CASGLAGTGGYNEQFF.

V usage is TRBV6-4 and J usage is TRBJ2-7; 7 bases match TRBD1. In germline, CDR1 is MRHNA, CDR2 SNTAGT. J was trimmed by 6 bases and V by 3 bases; bases with no gene match: 8. The CDR3 totals 14 residues. CDR3 sequence (DNA): TGTGCCAGCAGTGAACAGGGGCAGGTGGGCGAGCAGTACTTC. This gives the protein CASSEQGQVGEQYF.

The rearrangement joins TRBV9 to TRBJ2-1; maybe TRBD2 (6 bases). Trimming stripped 2 bases from V and 4 bases from J, with 13 bases between. This CDR3 is built from 15 residues. Germline loops: CDR1 SGDLS, CDR2 YYNGEE. DNA of the CDR3: TGTGCCAGCAGCGTGTTGCGGGGCAGGTACAATGAGCAGTTCTTC. Translation gives CASSVLRGRYNEQFF. Drawing the rest from reference TRBV9 and TRBJ2-1, the complete variable domain is DSGVTQTPKHLITATGQRVTLRCSPRSGDLSVYWYQQSLDQGLQFLIQYYNGEERAKGNILERFSAQQFPDLHSELNLSSLELGDSALYFCASSVLRGRYNEQFFGPGTRLTVL.

The chain uses TRBV15 and TRBJ1-1; D may be TRBD1 (6 bases). Germline-derived CDR1 and CDR2 are LNHNV and YYDKDF (reference sequence). V was cut by 6 bases and J by 8 bases, with 28 bases left in between. The CDR3 spans 17 residues. CDR3 bases: TGTGCCACCAGTCCTCCCCAGGCAGGGGATCGTAAGGCCGAAGCTTTCTTT. As protein: CATSPPQAGDRKAEAFF.

This clone has a handful of counts. The chain joins TRBV18 to TRBJ1-2; D might be TRBD1 (5 bases). From germline, CDR1 is KGHSH and CDR2 LQKENI. V lost 5 bases to trimming and J lost 6 bases, with 25 bases between them. The CDR3 extends over 17 amino acids. The chain's CDR3 is CASSSLPGPTGGDGYTF. Written as DNA, the CDR3 is TGTGCCAGCTCATCGCTACCGGGGCCCACGGGAGGCGATGGCTACACCTTC.

This chain joins TRBV19 and TRBJ1-6; 9 nucleotides match TRBD1. V shed 7 bases, J shed 8 bases, and the junction held 9 bases outside the gene matches. The germline V gene has CDR1 LNHDA and CDR2 SQIVND (reference sequence). The CDR3 runs 15 residues. The CDR3 here is CASTLQGALDSPLHF. DNA for the CDR3: TGTGCCAGTACTCTACAGGGGGCTCTGGATTCACCCCTCCACTTT.

V is TRBV5-6 and J is TRBJ1-3, with 7 nucleotides matching TRBD1. Germline V gene lookup returns CDR1 SGHDT and CDR2 YYEEEE. V lost 3 bases and J lost 0; bases outside the gene matches: 6. CDR3 size: 16 residues. The CDR3 DNA reads TGTGCCAGCAGCTCGTACAGGGGACGCTCTGGAAACACCATATATTTT. This encodes CASSSYRGRSGNTIYF.

The rearrangement joins TRBV5-4 to TRBJ2-1; TRBD1 aligns across 7 bases. CDR3 length: 13 amino acids. V gave up 0 bases and J gave up 12 bases; unmatched junction bases: 6. The germline V gene has CDR1 SGHNT and CDR2 YYREEE (reference sequence). The CDR3 region is CASSLEQGVGQFF. The DNA for the CDR3 is TGTGCCAGCAGCTTGGAGCAGGGGGTTGGGCAGTTCTTC. The full variable domain, its missing parts supplied by reference TRBV5-4 and TRBJ2-1, is ETGVTQSPTHLIKTRGQQVTLRCSSQSGHNTVSWYQQALGQGPQFIFQYYREEENGRGNFPPRFSGLQFPNYSSELNVNALELDDSALYLCASSLEQGVGQFFGPGTRLTVL.

The chain joins TRBV10-3 to TRBJ1-5; D perhaps matches TRBD1 (6 bases). Trimming took off 4 bases at V and 2 bases at J, with 12 bases between the two ends. The CDR3 sequence is 15 residues long. CDR1 and CDR2 (germline): ENHRY, SYGVKD. DNA of the CDR3: TGTGCCATCAGTGTCTGGGGGCCAGGCAATCAGCCCCAGCATTTT. This encodes CAISVWGPGNQPQHF.

V usage is TRBV18 and J usage is TRBJ1-4; D gene unclear. Germline V gene data show CDR1 as KGHSH and CDR2 as LQKENI. The CDR3 runs 17 residues. Trimming shortened V by 3 bases and J by 2 bases, and 16 bases separated the two germline ends. Written as DNA, the CDR3 is TGTGCCAGCTCACCCATGCCGGGGAGCTATACTAATGAAAAACTGTTTTTT. Translated: CASSPMPGSYTNEKLFF.

The CDR3 DNA sequence: TGTGCCAGCTCACCACCCGGGACAGGGAGGAGCACTGAAGCTTTCTTT. As protein: CASSPPGTGRSTEAFF. The chain carries TRBV18 and TRBJ1-1; 9 bases map to TRBD1. V was pared by 0 bases and J by 4 bases, with 6 bases of the junction left unmatched. The CDR3 has 16 residues. Germline V gene sequence: CDR1 KGHSH, CDR2 LQKENI.

V is TRBV7-2 and J is TRBJ2-1, with 7 bases identical to TRBD1. This CDR3 region has 13 residues. The V and J ends lost 6 bases and 5 bases, in that order; junction bases with no gene match: 4. In germline, CDR1 is SGHTA, CDR2 FQGNSA. The CDR3 bases are TGTGCCAGCAGTTTCACAGGGGACAATGAGCAGTTCTTC. Encoded protein: CASSFTGDNEQFF.

The chain links TRBV21-1 to TRBJ1-2. TRBV21-1 is assigned pseudogene status. The length of the CDR3 is 16 residues. The CDR3 sequence is CASSLRSKRSNYGYTF. The CDR3 DNA is TGTGCCAGCAGCCTACGGTCCAAGAGATCGAACTATGGCTACACCTTC.

This rearrangement joins TRBV5-1 to TRBJ2-3; 10 bases map to TRBD2. Per germline, CDR1 SGHRS and CDR2 YFSETQ. Trimming cost V 4 bases and J 4 bases; bases outside gene matches: 9. The CDR3 runs to 16 residues. CDR3 bases: TGCGCCAGCAGCCGTAGCGGGGGGCCGGCGGCAGATACGCAGTATTTT. It translates to CASSRSGGPAADTQYF.

The V gene is TRBV21-1, the J gene TRBJ2-1; TRBD1 is the table's D call, not checked against the DNA. TRBV21-1 is designated a pseudogene. The CDR3 loop spans 14 amino acids. This chain's CDR3 is CASSKEHGRWEQFF. In nucleotides, the CDR3 is TGTGCCAGCAGCAAAGAACACGGCAGGTGGGAGCAGTTCTTC.

The rearrangement uses TRBV18 and TRBJ2-3; weak D call: TRBD2 (7 bases). CDR1 and CDR2 from the germline V gene are KGHSH and LQKENI. The CDR3 is 16 residues long. With 1 base removed from V and 4 bases from J, the gap between germline ends came to 15 bases. The CDR3, as DNA: TGTGCCAGCTCACCACTAAGGGGGGGCTATTCAGATACGCAGTATTTT. Translated, it gives CASSPLRGGYSDTQYF.

The chain links TRBV11-2 to TRBJ1-1; 8 bases line up with TRBD1. This CDR3 comprises 16 residues. J was trimmed by 0 bases and V by 3 bases; bases with no gene match: 6. In germline, CDR1 is SGHAT, CDR2 FQNNGV. CDR3 bases: TGTGCCAGCAGCTTCACAGGGGGGTTCATGAACACTGAAGCTTTCTTT. This gives the protein CASSFTGGFMNTEAFF.

This chain links TRBV9 with TRBJ2-3; maybe TRBD2 (6 bases). V was shortened by 3 bases and J by 2 bases, with 16 bases between the two germline ends. Germline-derived CDR1 and CDR2 are SGDLS and YYNGEE. This CDR3 spans 16 amino acids. The CDR3 protein is CASSGRGGEPTDTQYF. CDR3 bases: TGTGCCAGCAGCGGGAGGGGCGGGGAACCCACAGATACGCAGTATTTT.